These T cell receptor beta chains were read from a single sample in a study of blood T cell repertoires in COVID-19. The protocol was immunoSEQ multiplex PCR, while the TCRdb copy is restricted to in-frame clones and leaves out a portion. The data contain 20,000 to 25,000 clones, 65% to 90% of them singletons. Sequenced material: peripheral blood. Receptor source: a human donor with acute or convalescent COVID-19. The donor label of this sample is uncertain. The CDR3 runs from the conserved cysteine through the conserved F or W. Fields, in order: J gene, V gene, clone size, CDR3 protein. Part of the rows lack a size; the others show once, few, many or a class for expanded clones.

>TRBJ1-2|TRBV5-1|few
CASSFITGSYGYTF
>TRBJ2-1|TRBV7-8|NA
CASSFRLAGGDEQFF
>TRBJ2-7|TRBV7-2|NA
CASSLEGQVGEQYF
>TRBJ1-2|TRBV28|NA
CASGGNYGYTF
>TRBJ1-5|TRBV12-5|NA
CASGLDKGGNQPQHF
>TRBJ2-5|TRBV3-1/TRBV3-2|NA
CASSQGGVETQYF
>TRBJ2-7|TRBV7-2|NA
CASSQQGGSYEQYF
>TRBJ2-3|TRBV10-3|NA
CATRQGASTDTQYF
>TRBJ2-5|TRBV3-1/TRBV3-2|NA
CASSQYRLSGGETQYF
>TRBJ1-4|TRBV30|NA
CAWATGQGIPKLFF
>TRBJ1-5|TRBV19|NA
CASSPDRGIRGNQPQHF
>TRBJ1-2|TRBV28|NA
CASSPGGLYGYTF
>TRBJ2-3|TRBV3-1/TRBV3-2|once
CASSQVTSGRADTQYF
>TRBJ2-7|TRBV27|NA
CASSRTGRPYEQYF
>TRBJ2-7|TRBV4-1|NA
CASSPQPGGYEQYF
>TRBJ2-4|TRBV4-1|NA
CASSHSGTGGAAKNIQYF
>TRBJ2-1|TRBV30|NA
CAWSVSSGRGNEQFF
>TRBJ1-4|TRBV5-1|NA
CASSLENGQGNEKLFF
>TRBJ2-7|TRBV3-1/TRBV3-2|NA
CASSLSEAGPYEQYF
>TRBJ2-2|TRBV6-6|few
CASSLLAGQGAAGELFF
>TRBJ1-2|TRBV3-1/TRBV3-2|NA
CASSRGQGQGYTF
>TRBJ2-5|TRBV7-2|NA
CASSLSGAGGTQYF
>TRBJ1-6|TRBV4-1|NA
CASSQVPGVENSPLHF
>TRBJ1-3|TRBV30|NA
CAWLTKVIGGNTIYF
>TRBJ2-4|TRBV6-2/TRBV6-3|NA
CASSYGTSGIAKNIQYF
>TRBJ2-2|TRBV6-2/TRBV6-3|NA
CASSYLGGANTGELFF
>TRBJ1-4|TRBV19|NA
CATSWGRGNEKLFF
>TRBJ1-5|TRBV4-1|NA
CASSSMGKGNQPQHF
>TRBJ2-2|TRBV27|NA
CASSLFGTGSYTGELFF
>TRBJ2-1|TRBV5-4|NA
CASSSSERGGWNEQFF
>TRBJ2-7|TRBV5-1|once
CASSPGQGTPYEQYF
>TRBJ1-2|TRBV6-6|NA
CASSYSDSRGYGYTF
>TRBJ1-6|TRBV21-1|few
CASSRSGQDNSPLHF
>TRBJ2-1|TRBV7-8|NA
CASSLVAGKYNEQFF
>TRBJ1-1|TRBV12-3/TRBV12-4|NA
CASTEDRNTEAFF
>TRBJ1-1|TRBV5-4|NA
CASSPAVGEMAEAFF
>TRBJ1-2|TRBV6-5|NA
CASTRQGLYGYTF
>TRBJ2-5|TRBV5-6|NA
CASRGTGGAGTQYF
>TRBJ1-4|TRBV27|NA
CASSLTGLLGEKLFF
>TRBJ2-7|TRBV5-5|NA
CASSLAHTGQVNEQYF
>TRBJ1-1|TRBV5-1|NA
CASSLDWGGTEAFF
>TRBJ2-7|TRBV25-1|NA
CASSEATGTGGSYEQYF
>TRBJ2-3|TRBV7-2|NA
CASSSKPPGQGIGTDTQYF
>TRBJ2-2|TRBV9|NA
CASSPRWESWTGELFF
>TRBJ1-2|TRBV2|NA
CASPKQGEIYGYTF
>TRBJ2-7|TRBV3-1/TRBV3-2|NA
CASSQRAGGPYEQYF
>TRBJ2-3|TRBV5-1|NA
CASSLDTGDTQYF
>TRBJ2-7|TRBV11-2|few
CASSLLREGQGSYEQYF
>TRBJ2-1|TRBV5-6|NA
CASSPRLLPDNEQFF
>TRBJ2-1|TRBV6-5|NA
CASSWRLNNEQFF
>TRBJ1-2|TRBV7-6|once
CASSPSAEDGLHNYGYTF